This is a list of T cell receptor beta chains from one sample in a study of Graves' ophthalmopathy and Graves' hyperthyroidism. TCRdb ran MiXCR on the multiplex PCR reads and lists one entry per CDR3 protein. Among about 620,000 distinct CDR3 sequences listed, about 20% were seen once. The specimen sequenced was peripheral blood. These receptors originate from a woman aged 18 to 35 with stable Graves' hyperthyroidism. Some clones in this sample may be carry-over from other donors' samples. The CDR3 runs from the conserved cysteine through the conserved F or W. D genes are given only for firm matches. Clone size is stated in some rows and not others, as once, few, many or a class when expanded.

TRBJ2-4 | few | TRBD2 | TRBV7-2 | CASSSGGAAKNIQYF | TGTGCCAGTTCCTCGGGGGGGGCAGCCAAAAACATTCAGTACTTC
TRBJ2-2 | few | - | TRBV6-2/TRBV6-3 | CASSNLGGTGELFF | TGTGCCAGCAGTAACCTGGGGGGCACCGGGGAGCTGTTTTTT
TRBJ2-7 | - | TRBD2 | TRBV6-2/TRBV6-3 | CASSYSIDSGDHEQYF | TGTGCCAGCAGTTACTCGATCGATAGCGGGGACCACGAGCAGTACTTC
TRBJ2-5 | - | - | TRBV20-1 | CSARPRGNALVETQYF | TGCAGTGCTAGACCCCGGGGCAATGCCCTAGTAGAGACCCAGTACTTC
TRBJ1-2 | many | - | TRBV12-3/TRBV12-4 | CASSPSSGGIGYTF | TGTGCCAGCAGTCCCTCTTCTGGGGGGATCGGCTACACCTTC
TRBJ2-7 | - | - | TRBV4-1 | CASSQGPFSPYEQYF | TGCGCCAGCAGCCAAGGGCCATTTAGCCCCTACGAGCAGTACTTC
TRBJ2-7 | many | TRBD1 | TRBV27 | CASSHIWGQGVQPSYEQYF | TGTGCCAGCAGTCACATATGGGGACAGGGGGTTCAACCCTCCTACGAGCAGTACTTC
TRBJ2-5 | many | TRBD1 | TRBV2 | CASSRDRMGQETQYF | TGTGCCAGCAGTCGGGACAGGATGGGACAAGAGACCCAGTACTTC
TRBJ2-7 | - | TRBD2 | TRBV27 | CASSGGTSPHEQYF | TGTGCCAGCAGTGGTGGGACTAGTCCCCACGAGCAGTACTTC
TRBJ1-5 | many | - | TRBV15 | CATSRDPGYNQPQHF | TGTGCCACCAGCAGAGATCCAGGGTACAATCAGCCCCAGCATTTT
TRBJ2-5 | many | - | TRBV7-3 | CASSPMGEETQYF | TGTGCCAGCAGCCCGATGGGTGAGGAGACCCAGTACTTC
TRBJ2-7 | many | - | TRBV5-1 | CASSFSSGTGRLGEQYF | TGCGCCAGCAGCTTTTCCTCCGGTACAGGGCGTCTCGGGGAGCAGTACTTC
TRBJ1-1 | many | - | TRBV11-2 | CASSLDQKGLAFF | TGTGCCAGCAGCTTAGATCAAAAGGGGCTTGCTTTCTTT
TRBJ1-6 | many | - | TRBV25-1 | CASISAEYNSPLHF | TGTGCCAGCATCTCAGCCGAGTATAATTCACCCCTCCACTTT
TRBJ1-1 | - | - | TRBV15 | CATSREGSMNTEAFF | TGTGCCACCAGCAGAGAGGGCAGTATGAACACTGAAGCTTTCTTT
TRBJ2-2 | many | TRBD2 | TRBV2 | CASSGGHGTSGTGELFF | TGTGCCAGCAGTGGAGGACACGGGACTAGCGGGACCGGGGAGCTGTTTTTT
TRBJ1-2 | many | TRBD1 | TRBV9 | CASSVVPQGAAMDGYTF | TGTGCCAGCAGCGTAGTCCCACAGGGGGCGGCTATGGATGGCTACACCTTC
TRBJ2-5 | few | - | TRBV15 | CATSRVRQGQETQYF | TGTGCCACCAGCAGAGTCCGGCAGGGACAAGAGACCCAGTACTTC
TRBJ1-2 | few | - | TRBV6-2/TRBV6-3 | CASSYSTQRGYTF | TGTGCCAGCAGTTACTCGACACAAAGAGGCTACACCTTC
TRBJ1-5 | few | - | TRBV6-5 | CASSYYQGNQPQHF | TGTGCCAGCAGTTACTATCAGGGGAATCAGCCCCAGCATTTT
TRBJ2-7 | many | - | TRBV9 | CASSATGTYEQYF | TGTGCCAGCAGCGCTACAGGGACCTACGAGCAGTACTTC
TRBJ1-1 | many | - | TRBV7-3 | CASSPGHQNTEAFF | TGTGCCAGCAGCCCTGGACATCAGAACACTGAAGCTTTCTTT
TRBJ2-7 | many | - | TRBV20-1 | CSARVSGFPYEQYF | TGCAGTGCTAGAGTTTCAGGGTTCCCCTACGAGCAGTACTTC
TRBJ1-2 | few | TRBD1 | TRBV19 | CASNPSRQGSYGYTF | TGTGCCAGTAACCCCTCTAGACAGGGCAGCTATGGCTACACCTTC
TRBJ1-2 | many | - | TRBV12-3/TRBV12-4 | CASTGQLGYGYTF | TGTGCCAGCACAGGACAACTCGGTTATGGCTACACCTTC
TRBJ2-7 | few | TRBD2 | TRBV3-1 | CASSRAKRGLREQYF | TGTGCCAGCAGCCGGGCCAAGCGGGGGCTAAGGGAGCAGTACTTC
TRBJ2-7 | many | TRBD1 | TRBV6-1 | CASTNGQGADYEQYF | TGTGCCAGCACCAACGGACAGGGAGCTGACTACGAGCAGTACTTC
TRBJ2-7 | - | - | TRBV6-5 | CASSYTYPSLGYEQYF | TGTGCCAGCAGTTACACCTATCCCTCATTGGGGTACGAGCAGTACTTC
TRBJ1-5 | - | TRBD1 | TRBV5-5 | CASSLVGQGHQPQHF | TGTGCCAGCAGCTTGGTCGGACAGGGCCATCAGCCCCAGCATTTT
TRBJ2-5 | - | TRBD1 | TRBV3-1 | CASSQRGRRETQYF | TGTGCCAGCAGCCAAAGGGGGCGACGGGAGACCCAGTACTTC
TRBJ2-5 | - | - | TRBV24-1 | CATSDTGTGPGETQYF | TGTGCCACCAGTGACACCGGGACTGGCCCAGGGGAGACCCAGTACTTC
TRBJ1-5 | - | - | TRBV6-1 | CASSENGYSNQPQHF | TGTGCCAGCAGTGAAAATGGGTATAGCAATCAGCCCCAGCATTTT
TRBJ1-2 | many | - | TRBV28 | CASTAGQYGYTF | TGTGCCAGCACGGCCGGACAGTATGGCTACACCTTC
TRBJ1-2 | many | TRBD1 | TRBV25-1 | CASSGEGGTGGSNYGYTF | TGTGCCAGCAGTGGGGAAGGAGGGACAGGTGGTTCTAACTATGGCTACACCTTC
TRBJ1-5 | - | - | TRBV15 | CATSSKGDSNQPQHF | TGTGCCACCAGCAGTAAGGGGGATAGCAATCAGCCCCAGCATTTT
TRBJ2-7 | many | TRBD1 | TRBV11-2 | CASSPGAGGAAYEQYF | TGTGCCAGCAGCCCCGGGGCAGGGGGCGCCGCCTACGAGCAGTACTTC
TRBJ2-7 | - | - | TRBV24-1 | CATSDPRAGPLYEQYF | TGTGCCACCAGTGATCCCAGGGCAGGGCCCCTCTACGAGCAGTACTTC
TRBJ1-3 | many | - | TRBV29-1 | CSMTTGPSGNTIYF | TGCAGCATGACGACGGGACCCTCTGGAAACACCATATATTTT
TRBJ1-1 | many | - | TRBV7-2 | CASSLFPKTLNTEAFF | TGTGCCAGCAGCTTATTTCCGAAAACTTTGAACACTGAAGCTTTCTTT
TRBJ1-2 | - | - | TRBV6-5 | CASSYHSYGYTF | TGTGCCAGCAGTTACCACAGCTATGGCTACACCTTC